The TCR beta chain described here comes from a study of blood T cell repertoires in COVID-19. Background on the study: From the United States, Italy and Spain came samples of acute and convalescent COVID-19. PBMCs, B-cell-depleted T cells, or T cells were the source of the cDNA or gDNA that made up the material.

In the study's own analysis: Reference gene primer amplification gave estimated nucleated cell counts. Libraries were prepared by immunoSEQ multiplex PCR; TCRdb keeps only in-frame clonotypes and omits some of them. The DNA was the basis for D and trimming; V, J and clone size are from that table. Among roughly 98,000 clones listed, approximately 92% were seen once. CDR3 length: 15 amino acids. Germline V lookup: CDR1 MDHEN, CDR2 SYDVKM. V gave up 3 bases and J gave up 4 bases; unmatched junction bases: 4. The V and J genes are TRBV28 and TRBJ1-2, with TRBD1 matching 11 bases. Sequencing used peripheral blood. The receptor's source is a woman between 55 and 75 years old with active COVID-19. DNA of the CDR3: TGTGCCAGCAGTTTTTTGGGACAGGGGGGCTATGGCTACACCTTC. It translates to CASSFLGQGGYGYTF.